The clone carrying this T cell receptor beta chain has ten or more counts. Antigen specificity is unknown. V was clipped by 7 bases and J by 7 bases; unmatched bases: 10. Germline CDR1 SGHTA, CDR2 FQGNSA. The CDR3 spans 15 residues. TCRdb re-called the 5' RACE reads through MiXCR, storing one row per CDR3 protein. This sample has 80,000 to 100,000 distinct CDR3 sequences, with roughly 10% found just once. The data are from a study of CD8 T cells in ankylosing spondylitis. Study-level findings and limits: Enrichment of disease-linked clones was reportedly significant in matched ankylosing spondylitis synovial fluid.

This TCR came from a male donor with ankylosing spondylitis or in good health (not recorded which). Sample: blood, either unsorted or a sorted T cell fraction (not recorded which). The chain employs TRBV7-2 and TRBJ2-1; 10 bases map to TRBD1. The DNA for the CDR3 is TGTGCCAGCAAGGCCGGGACAGGGGTTGGTAATGAGCAGTTCTTC. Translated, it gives CASKAGTGVGNEQFF.